These T cell receptor beta chains were read from a single sample in a study of T cell responses to AZD1222 COVID-19 vaccine. Produced via immunoSEQ multiplex PCR; TCRdb's table is partial and in-frame only. The profile covers 150,000 to 200,000 clones, with 80% to 95% appearing a single time and 3.5% to 5% taken by the ten largest. The specimen was peripheral blood, collected on day 0 of AZD1222 vaccination. These TCRs come from an adult in good health. The conserved cysteine and the conserved F or W are not part of the CDR3 here. Fields, in order: J gene, V gene, CDR3 protein.

J gene: TRBJ1-4; V gene: TRBV6-5; CDR3 protein: ASRAGQGPEKLF
J gene: TRBJ1-1; V gene: TRBV6-5; CDR3 protein: ASIPDPTGTTEAF
J gene: TRBJ2-5; V gene: TRBV14; CDR3 protein: ASSQGSETQY
J gene: TRBJ2-2; V gene: TRBV27; CDR3 protein: ASSLRQPTGELF
J gene: TRBJ1-2; V gene: TRBV2; CDR3 protein: ASMTPRGYGYT
J gene: TRBJ2-1; V gene: TRBV19; CDR3 protein: ASRQQGLAAGGSYNEQF
J gene: TRBJ2-6; V gene: TRBV9; CDR3 protein: ASSAFRRGARANVLT
J gene: TRBJ2-3; V gene: TRBV5-1; CDR3 protein: ASGFPHGGESTDTQY
J gene: TRBJ1-2; V gene: TRBV27; CDR3 protein: ASSLSWTGDYGYT
J gene: TRBJ2-1; V gene: TRBV27; CDR3 protein: ASSSPPYSGAQGNEQF
J gene: TRBJ1-1; V gene: TRBV6-1; CDR3 protein: ASSDLVEAF
J gene: TRBJ2-2; V gene: TRBV28; CDR3 protein: ASTQRHHPRTGELF
J gene: TRBJ1-1; V gene: TRBV7-9; CDR3 protein: ASSFDGQGGMAEAF
J gene: TRBJ2-1; V gene: TRBV30; CDR3 protein: AWSGWRATEQF
J gene: TRBJ2-4; V gene: TRBV6-1; CDR3 protein: ASSEALLGGAISIQY
J gene: TRBJ1-4; V gene: TRBV9; CDR3 protein: ASSPYATGTTNEKLF
J gene: TRBJ1-1; V gene: TRBV3-1/TRBV3-2; CDR3 protein: ASSPRTGRDTEAF
J gene: TRBJ1-1; V gene: TRBV4-1; CDR3 protein: ASSPSTPNREAF
J gene: TRBJ1-2; V gene: TRBV18; CDR3 protein: ASSPPIRPTTNYGYT
J gene: TRBJ1-6; V gene: TRBV10-1; CDR3 protein: ASSDDRAVNNSPLH
J gene: TRBJ2-7; V gene: TRBV7-2; CDR3 protein: ASSLNRASLEQY
J gene: TRBJ1-1; V gene: TRBV29-1; CDR3 protein: SVGQGDKRNTEAF
J gene: TRBJ2-5; V gene: TRBV18; CDR3 protein: ASSPPDREETQY
J gene: TRBJ1-2; V gene: TRBV12-3/TRBV12-4; CDR3 protein: ASSPIGTHGYT
J gene: TRBJ1-1; V gene: TRBV15; CDR3 protein: ATRPGEISTEAF
J gene: TRBJ2-1; V gene: TRBV18; CDR3 protein: ASSPGLAGDEQF
J gene: TRBJ2-3; V gene: TRBV3-1/TRBV3-2; CDR3 protein: ATSRSTDTQY
J gene: TRBJ1-4; V gene: TRBV12-5; CDR3 protein: ASGLALNEKLF
J gene: TRBJ1-1; V gene: TRBV6-6; CDR3 protein: ASSGGAAF
J gene: TRBJ2-3; V gene: TRBV12-5; CDR3 protein: ASGNGQLFTDTQY
J gene: TRBJ2-7; V gene: TRBV7-9; CDR3 protein: ASSLDGGRLYEQY
J gene: TRBJ1-2; V gene: TRBV5-4; CDR3 protein: ASSLRSGEWYT
J gene: TRBJ1-2; V gene: TRBV6-5; CDR3 protein: ASSWDGSGAYGYT
J gene: TRBJ1-1; V gene: TRBV5-1; CDR3 protein: ASSLDGGAVNTEAF
J gene: TRBJ1-1; V gene: TRBV11-3; CDR3 protein: ANPQDRDTEAF
J gene: TRBJ2-7; V gene: TRBV27; CDR3 protein: ASSPGEGQVSYEQY
J gene: TRBJ1-1; V gene: TRBV9; CDR3 protein: ASSTSGSEAF
J gene: TRBJ1-4; V gene: TRBV11-2; CDR3 protein: ASSLGAGSEKLF
J gene: TRBJ2-7; V gene: TRBV5-1; CDR3 protein: ASSYGTGVPYEQY
J gene: TRBJ1-1; V gene: TRBV7-2; CDR3 protein: ASSSATNTEAF
J gene: TRBJ1-5; V gene: TRBV27; CDR3 protein: ASSLRGAGQPQH
J gene: TRBJ2-5; V gene: TRBV6-5; CDR3 protein: ASSYLSQGIETQY
J gene: TRBJ1-1; V gene: TRBV27; CDR3 protein: ASSLGGAYTEAF
J gene: TRBJ2-7; V gene: TRBV18; CDR3 protein: ASSQYEDRVGEQY
J gene: TRBJ1-5; V gene: TRBV7-2; CDR3 protein: ASSLDSYSNQPQH